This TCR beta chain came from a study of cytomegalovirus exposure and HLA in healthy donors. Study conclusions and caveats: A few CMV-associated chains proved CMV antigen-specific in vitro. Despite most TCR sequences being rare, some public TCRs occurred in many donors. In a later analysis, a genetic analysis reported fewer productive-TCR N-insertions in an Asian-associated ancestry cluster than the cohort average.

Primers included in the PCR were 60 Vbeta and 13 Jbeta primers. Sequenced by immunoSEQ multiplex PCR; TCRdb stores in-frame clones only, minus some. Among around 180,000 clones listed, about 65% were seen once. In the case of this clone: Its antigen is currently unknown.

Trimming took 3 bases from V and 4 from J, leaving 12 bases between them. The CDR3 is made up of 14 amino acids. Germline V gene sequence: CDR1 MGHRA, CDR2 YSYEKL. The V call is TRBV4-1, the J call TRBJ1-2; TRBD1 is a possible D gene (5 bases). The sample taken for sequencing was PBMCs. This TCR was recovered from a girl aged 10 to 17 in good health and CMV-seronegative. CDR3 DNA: TGCGCCAGCAGCCAGCCCGGGACTCTCTATGGCTACACCTTC. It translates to CASSQPGTLYGYTF.